This TCR beta chain emerged from a study of vaccination and CD4 T cells after COVID-19. Germline assignment: CDR1 MNHNS and CDR2 SASEGT. V was clipped by 7 bases and J by 0 bases, with 7 bases between them. This CDR3 is 14 amino acids long. Treatment given: approximately 10-day PBMC culture with coronavirus spike peptide pools or control peptides (ViraFEST assay). Concerning this clonotype: Antigen specificity is unknown.

Researchers used the Oncomine TCR Beta short-read assay to sequence DNA from cultured CD4+ T cells. TCRdb re-called the PCR reads through MiXCR, storing one row per CDR3 protein. The sample includes some 14,000 distinct CDR3 sequences, around 43% of them seen just once. The sequencing input was CD4+ T cells from blood, cultured in vitro. V usage is TRBV6-1 and J usage is TRBJ1-6, with D uncertain. The source is a human donor who had recovered from COVID-19. The CDR3 DNA sequence: TGTGCCAGCAAGGCCGACTCCTATAATTCACCCCTCCACTTT. Translating it yields CASKADSYNSPLHF.